This is a list of T cell receptor beta chains from one sample in a study of cytomegalovirus exposure and HLA in healthy donors. Sequenced by immunoSEQ multiplex PCR; TCRdb stores in-frame clones only, minus some. The sample yields about 86,000 clones, around 80% seen once. The sequenced sample consisted of PBMCs. These receptors were taken from a male donor in good health and CMV-seropositive. Each CDR3 is given with its conserved first and last residue. A D gene is named only where the DNA matches it firmly.

CASALRSGAGEQYF TGTGCCAGCGCATTACGGTCTGGTGCTGGCGAGCAGTACTTC TRBV7-3 . 14 TRBJ2-7
CASSEAITGSYYNEQFF TGTGCCAGCAGTGAAGCGATAACAGGGTCCTACTACAATGAGCAGTTCTTC TRBV6-1 . 17 TRBJ2-1
CASTPSAGERIGEKLFF TGTGCCAGCACCCCATCCGCCGGGGAAAGGATAGGAGAAAAACTGTTTTTT TRBV27 . 17 TRBJ1-4
CASSYNPIQETQYF TGTGCCAGCAGTTATAACCCTATCCAAGAGACCCAGTACTTC TRBV6-6 . 14 TRBJ2-5
CASSELGVKETQYF TGTGCCAGCAGTGAATTAGGGGTAAAAGAGACCCAGTACTTC TRBV2 . 14 TRBJ2-5
CAWSVLGGYTDTQYF TGTGCCTGGAGTGTACTGGGGGGTTACACAGATACGCAGTATTTT TRBV30 . 15 TRBJ2-3
CAISESAGGPDTQYF TGTGCCATCAGTGAGTCAGCGGGAGGGCCAGATACGCAGTATTTT TRBV10-3 TRBD2 15 TRBJ2-3
CASSYSQGQGQPQHF TGTGCCAGCAGTTACTCGCAGGGACAGGGGCAGCCCCAGCATTTT TRBV6-5 TRBD1 15 TRBJ1-5
CASSPRDLSYEQYF TGTGCCAGCAGCCCTCGGGACTTGAGCTACGAGCAGTACTTC TRBV9 . 14 TRBJ2-7
CAIKDPGEGANQPQHF TGTGCCATCAAGGATCCAGGGGAAGGGGCTAATCAGCCCCAGCATTTT TRBV10-3 . 16 TRBJ1-5
CASSRAGSDTEAFF TGTGCCAGCTCTCGCGCGGGCTCGGACACTGAAGCTTTCTTT TRBV18 . 14 TRBJ1-1
CASSLKAKETQYF TGCGCCAGCAGCTTAAAAGCGAAAGAGACCCAGTACTTC TRBV5-1 . 13 TRBJ2-5
CASSRRRTGGYEQYF TGTGCCAGCAGCCGGCGACGGACAGGAGGCTACGAGCAGTACTTC TRBV5-6 TRBD1 15 TRBJ2-7